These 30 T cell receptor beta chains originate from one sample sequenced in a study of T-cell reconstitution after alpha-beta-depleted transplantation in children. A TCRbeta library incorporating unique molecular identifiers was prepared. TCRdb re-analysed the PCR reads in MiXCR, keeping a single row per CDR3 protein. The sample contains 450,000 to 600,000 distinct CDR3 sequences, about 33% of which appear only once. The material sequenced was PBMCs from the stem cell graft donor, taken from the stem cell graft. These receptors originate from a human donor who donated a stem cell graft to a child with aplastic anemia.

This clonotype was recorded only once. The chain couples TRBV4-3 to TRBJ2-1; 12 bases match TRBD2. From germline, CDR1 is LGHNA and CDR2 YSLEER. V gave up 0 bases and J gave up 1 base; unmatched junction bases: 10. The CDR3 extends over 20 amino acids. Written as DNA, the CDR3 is TGCGCCAGCAGCCAAGATTTTCTAGCGGGAGGGCCCGGGTCCTACAATGAGCAGTTCTTC. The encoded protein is CASSQDFLAGGPGSYNEQFF.

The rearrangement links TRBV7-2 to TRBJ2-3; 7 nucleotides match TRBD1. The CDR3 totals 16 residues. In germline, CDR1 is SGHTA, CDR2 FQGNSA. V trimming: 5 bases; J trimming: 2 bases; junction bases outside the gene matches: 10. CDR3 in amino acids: CASSTEVTGVTDTQYF. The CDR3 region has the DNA TGTGCCAGCAGCACAGAAGTTACAGGGGTCACAGATACGCAGTATTTT.

CDR3 nucleotides: TGTGCCAGCAGCTTACAGGCCGTGTTCAGCTCCTACGAGCAGTACTTC. Translation: CASSLQAVFSSYEQYF. V is TRBV7-2 and J is TRBJ2-7; D not resolved. Germline CDR1 and CDR2: SGHTA and FQGNSA. The CDR3 length is 16 residues. V dropped 2 bases and J dropped 0 bases, with 14 bases sitting between them.

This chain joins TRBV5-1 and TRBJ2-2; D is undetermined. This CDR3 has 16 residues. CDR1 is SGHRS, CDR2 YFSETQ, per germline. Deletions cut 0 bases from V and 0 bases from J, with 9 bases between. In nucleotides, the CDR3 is TGCGCCAGCAGCTTGGGAGGCGGCGCGAACACCGGGGAGCTGTTTTTT. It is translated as CASSLGGGANTGELFF. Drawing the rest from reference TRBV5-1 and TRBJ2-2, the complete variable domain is KAGVTQTPRYLIKTRGQQVTLSCSPISGHRSVSWYQQTPGQGLQFLFEYFSETQRNKGNFPGRFSGRQFSNSRSEMNVSTLELGDSALYLCASSLGGGANTGELFFGEGSRLTVL.

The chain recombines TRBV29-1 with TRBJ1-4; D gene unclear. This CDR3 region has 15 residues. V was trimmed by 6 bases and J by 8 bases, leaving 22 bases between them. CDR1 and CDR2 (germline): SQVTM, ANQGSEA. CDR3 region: CSVGRGNGRREKLFF. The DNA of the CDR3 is TGCAGCGTCGGGAGAGGGAACGGTCGTCGGGAAAAACTGTTTTTT.

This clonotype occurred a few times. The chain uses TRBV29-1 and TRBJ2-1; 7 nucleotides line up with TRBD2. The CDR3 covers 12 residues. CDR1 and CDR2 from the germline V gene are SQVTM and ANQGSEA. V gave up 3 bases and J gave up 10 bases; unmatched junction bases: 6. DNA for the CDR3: TGCAGCGTTGAGGGGAGGGCCTGGGAGCAGTTCTTC. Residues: CSVEGRAWEQFF.

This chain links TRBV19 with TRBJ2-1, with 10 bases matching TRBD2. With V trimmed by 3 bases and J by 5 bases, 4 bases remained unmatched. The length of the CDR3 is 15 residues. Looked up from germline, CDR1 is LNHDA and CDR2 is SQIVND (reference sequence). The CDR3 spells CASSIRAGGNNEQFF. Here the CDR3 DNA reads TGTGCCAGTAGTATCAGAGCGGGGGGGAACAATGAGCAGTTCTTC.

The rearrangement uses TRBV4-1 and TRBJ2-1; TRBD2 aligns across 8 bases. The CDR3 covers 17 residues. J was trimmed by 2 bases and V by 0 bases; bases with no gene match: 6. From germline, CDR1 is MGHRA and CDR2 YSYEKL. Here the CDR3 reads CASSQERTSSTYNEQFF. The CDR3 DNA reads TGCGCCAGCAGCCAAGAGCGGACTAGCAGTACCTACAATGAGCAGTTCTTC.

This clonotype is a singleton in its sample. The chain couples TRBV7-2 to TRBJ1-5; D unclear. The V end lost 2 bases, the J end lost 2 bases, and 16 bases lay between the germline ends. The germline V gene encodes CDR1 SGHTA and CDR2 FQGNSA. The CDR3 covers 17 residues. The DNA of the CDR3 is TGTGCCAGCAGCTTATACGGGCTTTCTGCGGGCAATCAGCCCCAGCATTTT. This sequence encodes CASSLYGLSAGNQPQHF.

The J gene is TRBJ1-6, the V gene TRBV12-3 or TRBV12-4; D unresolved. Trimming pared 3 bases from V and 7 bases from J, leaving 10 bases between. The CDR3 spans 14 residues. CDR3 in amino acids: CASSLVMPNSPLHF. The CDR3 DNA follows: TGTGCCAGCAGTTTGGTGATGCCGAATTCACCCCTCCACTTT.

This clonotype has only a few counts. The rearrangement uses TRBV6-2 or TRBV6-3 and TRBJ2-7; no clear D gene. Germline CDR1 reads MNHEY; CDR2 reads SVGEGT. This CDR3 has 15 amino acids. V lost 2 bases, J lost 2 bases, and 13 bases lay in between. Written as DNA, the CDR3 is TGTGCCAGCAGTTACGCCCCTGACGGCCCCTACGAGCAGTACTTC. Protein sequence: CASSYAPDGPYEQYF.

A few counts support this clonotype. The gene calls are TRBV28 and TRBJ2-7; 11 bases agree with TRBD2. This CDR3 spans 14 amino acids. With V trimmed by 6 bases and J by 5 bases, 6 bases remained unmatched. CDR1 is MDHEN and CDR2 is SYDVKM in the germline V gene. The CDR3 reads CASRLGLAVDEQYF. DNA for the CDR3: TGTGCCAGCAGGCTGGGACTAGCGGTGGACGAGCAGTACTTC.

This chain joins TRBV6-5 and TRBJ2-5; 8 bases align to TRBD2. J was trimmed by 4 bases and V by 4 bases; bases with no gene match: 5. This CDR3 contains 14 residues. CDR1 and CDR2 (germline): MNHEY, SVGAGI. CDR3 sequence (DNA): TGTGCCAGCAGTTCATGGGGACTAGGAGAGACCCAGTACTTC. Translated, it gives CASSSWGLGETQYF.

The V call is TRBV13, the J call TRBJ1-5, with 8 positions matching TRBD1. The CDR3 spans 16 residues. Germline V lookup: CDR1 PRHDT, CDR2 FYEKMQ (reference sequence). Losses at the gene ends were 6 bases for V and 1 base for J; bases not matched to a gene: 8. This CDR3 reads CASRLHRQGSNQPQHF. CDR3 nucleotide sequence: TGTGCCAGCAGACTTCATCGACAGGGGAGCAATCAGCCCCAGCATTTT.

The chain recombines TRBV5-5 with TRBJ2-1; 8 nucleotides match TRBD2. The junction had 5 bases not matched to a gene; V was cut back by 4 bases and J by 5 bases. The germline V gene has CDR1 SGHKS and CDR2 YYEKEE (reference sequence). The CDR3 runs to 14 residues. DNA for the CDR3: TGTGCCAGCAGCCTCGGGGGGGCAAACAATGAGCAGTTCTTC. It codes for CASSLGGANNEQFF.

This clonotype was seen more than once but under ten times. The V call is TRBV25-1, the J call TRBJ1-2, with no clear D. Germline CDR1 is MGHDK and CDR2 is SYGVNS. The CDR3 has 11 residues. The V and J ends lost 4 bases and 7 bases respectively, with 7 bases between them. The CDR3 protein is CASSGASGYTF. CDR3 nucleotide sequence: TGTGCCAGCAGTGGTGCTAGTGGCTACACCTTC.

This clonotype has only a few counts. The CDR3 is CSAPSAAGQGTDTQYF. The CDR3 DNA is TGCAGTGCTCCCTCGGCCGCGGGACAGGGGACAGATACGCAGTATTTT. The rearrangement uses TRBV20-1 and TRBJ2-3, with 10 positions matching TRBD1. This CDR3 is built from 16 residues. The germline V gene has CDR1 DFQATT and CDR2 SNEGSKA (reference sequence). After removal of 5 bases from V and 3 bases from J, the junction contained 11 bases not matched to a gene.

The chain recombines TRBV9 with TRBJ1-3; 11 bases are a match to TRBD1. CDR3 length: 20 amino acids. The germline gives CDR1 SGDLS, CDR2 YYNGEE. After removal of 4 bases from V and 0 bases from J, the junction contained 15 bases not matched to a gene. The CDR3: CASSTQSGTGGIDSGNTIYF. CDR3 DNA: TGTGCCAGCAGCACCCAGTCCGGGACAGGGGGAATTGACTCTGGAAACACCATATATTTT. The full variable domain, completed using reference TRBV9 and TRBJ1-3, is DSGVTQTPKHLITATGQRVTLRCSPRSGDLSVYWYQQSLDQGLQFLIQYYNGEERAKGNILERFSAQQFPDLHSELNLSSLELGDSALYFCASSTQSGTGGIDSGNTIYFGEGSWLTVV.

CDR3 residues: CSATTRATRSTDTQYF. Here the CDR3 DNA reads TGCAGTGCTACGACGAGGGCTACTCGTAGCACAGATACGCAGTATTTT. This chain joins TRBV20-1 and TRBJ2-3; D is perhaps TRBD2 (5 bases). This CDR3 has 16 amino acids. Germline assignment: CDR1 DFQATT and CDR2 SNEGSKA (reference sequence). V was pared by 4 bases and J by 0 bases, with 17 bases between.

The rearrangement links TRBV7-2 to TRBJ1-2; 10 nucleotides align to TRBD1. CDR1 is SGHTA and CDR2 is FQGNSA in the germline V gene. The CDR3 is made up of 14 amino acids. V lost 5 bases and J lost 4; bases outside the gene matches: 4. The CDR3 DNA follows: TGTGCCAGCAGCGTGACAGGGGGCGGCTATGGCTACACCTTC. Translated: CASSVTGGGYGYTF.

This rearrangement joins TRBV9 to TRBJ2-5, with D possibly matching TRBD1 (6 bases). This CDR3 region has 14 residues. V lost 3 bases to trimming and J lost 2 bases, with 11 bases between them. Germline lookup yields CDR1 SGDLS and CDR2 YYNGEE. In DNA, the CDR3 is TGTGCCAGCAGCGAACAGGGTTTACAAGAGACCCAGTACTTC. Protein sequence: CASSEQGLQETQYF.

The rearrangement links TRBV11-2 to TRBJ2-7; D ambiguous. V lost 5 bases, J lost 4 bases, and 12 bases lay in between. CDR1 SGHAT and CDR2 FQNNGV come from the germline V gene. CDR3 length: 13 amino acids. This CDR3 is CASSLTDLYEQYF. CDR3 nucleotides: TGTGCCAGCAGCCTAACTGACTTGTACGAGCAGTACTTC.

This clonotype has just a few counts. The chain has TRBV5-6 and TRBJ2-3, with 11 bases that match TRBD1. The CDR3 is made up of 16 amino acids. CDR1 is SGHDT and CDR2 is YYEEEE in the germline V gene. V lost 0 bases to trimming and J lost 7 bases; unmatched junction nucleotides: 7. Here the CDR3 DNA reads TGTGCCAGCAGCTTGGGGGACAGGGGGATTTTGAATACGCAGTATTTT. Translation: CASSLGDRGILNTQYF.

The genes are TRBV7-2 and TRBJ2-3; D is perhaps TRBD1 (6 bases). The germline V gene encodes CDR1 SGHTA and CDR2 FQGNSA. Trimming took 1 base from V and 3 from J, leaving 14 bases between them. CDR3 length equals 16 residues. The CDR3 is CASSLGGLDLTDTQYF. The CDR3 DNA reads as TGTGCCAGCAGCTTAGGGGGGCTAGACCTAACAGATACGCAGTATTTT.

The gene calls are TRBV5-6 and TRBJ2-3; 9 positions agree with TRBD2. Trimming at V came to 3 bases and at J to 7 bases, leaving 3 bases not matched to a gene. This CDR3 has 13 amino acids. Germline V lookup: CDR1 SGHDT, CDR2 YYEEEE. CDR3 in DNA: TGTGCCAGCAGCTCGCGGGGGGGACATACGCAGTATTTT. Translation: CASSSRGGHTQYF.

Here the CDR3 DNA reads TGTGCCAGCAGCTTAGGGGGGGCTAAGGGCAATCAGCCCCAGCATTTT. Protein sequence: CASSLGGAKGNQPQHF. The chain uses TRBV7-2 and TRBJ1-5; possibly TRBD1 for D (6 bases). The CDR3 is made up of 16 amino acids. Germline V gene lookup returns CDR1 SGHTA and CDR2 FQGNSA. Trimming shortened V by 1 base and J by 2 bases, and 12 bases separated the two germline ends. The variable domain in full, completed from reference TRBV7-2 and TRBJ1-5, reads GAGVSQSPSNKVTEKGKDVELRCDPISGHTALYWYRQSLGQGLEFLIYFQGNSAPDKSGLPSDRFSAERTGGSVSTLTIQRTQQEDSAVYLCASSLGGAKGNQPQHFGDGTRLSIL.

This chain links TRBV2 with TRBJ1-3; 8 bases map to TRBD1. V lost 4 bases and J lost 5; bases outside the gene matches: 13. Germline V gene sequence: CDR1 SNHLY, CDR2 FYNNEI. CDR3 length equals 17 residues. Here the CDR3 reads CASSADPRTGRRNTIYF. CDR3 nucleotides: TGTGCCAGCAGTGCCGACCCGCGGACAGGGAGGAGAAACACCATATATTTT.

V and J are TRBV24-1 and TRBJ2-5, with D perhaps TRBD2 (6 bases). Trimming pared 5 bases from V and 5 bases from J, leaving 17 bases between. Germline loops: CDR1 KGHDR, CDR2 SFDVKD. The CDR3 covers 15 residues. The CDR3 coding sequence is TGTGCCACCAGTGCTGGGGTGGCGGGAATGGAGACCCAGTACTTC. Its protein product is CATSAGVAGMETQYF.

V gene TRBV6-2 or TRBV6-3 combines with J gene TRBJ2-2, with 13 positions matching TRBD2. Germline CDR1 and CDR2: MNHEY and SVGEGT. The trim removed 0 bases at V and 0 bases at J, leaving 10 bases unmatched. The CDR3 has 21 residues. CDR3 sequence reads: CASSYSMQGLAGFTNTGELFF. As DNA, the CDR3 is TGTGCCAGCAGTTACTCGATGCAGGGACTAGCGGGATTTACGAACACCGGGGAGCTGTTTTTT.

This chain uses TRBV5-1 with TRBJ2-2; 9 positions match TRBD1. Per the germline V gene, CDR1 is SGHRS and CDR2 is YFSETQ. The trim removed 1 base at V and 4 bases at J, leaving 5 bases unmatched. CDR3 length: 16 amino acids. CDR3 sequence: CASSLTGQGTTGELFF. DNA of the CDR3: TGCGCCAGCAGCTTGACGGGACAGGGAACCACCGGGGAGCTGTTTTTT.